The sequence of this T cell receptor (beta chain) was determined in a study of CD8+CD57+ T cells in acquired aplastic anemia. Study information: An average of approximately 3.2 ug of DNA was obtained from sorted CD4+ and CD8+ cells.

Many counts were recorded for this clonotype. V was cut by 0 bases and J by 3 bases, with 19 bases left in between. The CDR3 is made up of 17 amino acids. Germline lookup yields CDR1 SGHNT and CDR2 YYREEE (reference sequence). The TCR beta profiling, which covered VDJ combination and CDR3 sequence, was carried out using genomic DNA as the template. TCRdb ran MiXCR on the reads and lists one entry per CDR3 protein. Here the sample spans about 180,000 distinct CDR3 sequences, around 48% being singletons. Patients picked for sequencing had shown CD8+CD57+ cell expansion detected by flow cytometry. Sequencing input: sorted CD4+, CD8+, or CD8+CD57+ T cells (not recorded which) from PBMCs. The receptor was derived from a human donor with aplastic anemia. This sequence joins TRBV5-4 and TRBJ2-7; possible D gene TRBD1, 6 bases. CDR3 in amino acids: CASSLGSRGPRGYEQYF. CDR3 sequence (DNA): TGTGCCAGCAGCTTGGGGAGCAGGGGTCCACGTGGCTACGAGCAGTACTTC.